This T cell receptor beta chain was obtained from a study of breast tumors, draining lymph nodes, adjacent tissues. Overall study findings and caveats: Tumor TCR diversity was below lymph nodes but above nontumor tissue.

The table lists this clonotype with many counts. The target antigen is unknown. MiXCR was run by TCRdb on the multiplex PCR reads, yielding one entry per CDR3 protein. Of 190,000 or so distinct CDR3 sequences listed, 31% are singletons. The lymph nodes were axillary draining lymph nodes from breast cancer patients. CDR1 is SNHLY and CDR2 is FYNNEI in the germline V gene. Between the trimmed V and J ends, which lost 4 bases and 2 bases, there was a span of 12 bases. This CDR3 is built from 16 residues. The J gene is TRBJ2-6, the V gene TRBV2; either TRBD1 or TRBD2 may fit D (6 bases each). Sequenced: axillary lymph node tissue. This sequence was found in a female donor with breast cancer. Some clones in this sample may be carry-over from other donors' samples. CDR3 DNA sequence: TGTGCCAGCAGTGTGATGGGGGGCGCTGGGGCCAACGTCCTGACTTTC. Amino acid sequence: CASSVMGGAGANVLTF.